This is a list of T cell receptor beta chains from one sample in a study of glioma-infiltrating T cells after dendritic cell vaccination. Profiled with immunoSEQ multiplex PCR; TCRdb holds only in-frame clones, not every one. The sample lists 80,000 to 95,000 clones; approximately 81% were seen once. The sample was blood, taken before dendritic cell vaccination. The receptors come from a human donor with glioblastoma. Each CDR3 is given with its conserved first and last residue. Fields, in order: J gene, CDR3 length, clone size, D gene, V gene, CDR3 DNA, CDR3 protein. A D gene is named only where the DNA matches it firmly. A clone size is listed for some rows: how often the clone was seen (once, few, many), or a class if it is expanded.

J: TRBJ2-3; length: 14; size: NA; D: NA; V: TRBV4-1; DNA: TGCGCCAGCAGCCCGACGGGGATCCTAGCTACGCAGTATTTT; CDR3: CASSPTGILATQYF
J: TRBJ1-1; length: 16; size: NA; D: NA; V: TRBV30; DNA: TGTGCCTGGAGGCCTCACCTCAGGGGCGCGAACACTGAAGCTTTCTTT; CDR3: CAWRPHLRGANTEAFF
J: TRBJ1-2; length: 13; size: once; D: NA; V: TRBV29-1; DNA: TGCAGCGTCGCGACCGGGGTAGGAGGTGGCTACACCTTC; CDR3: CSVATGVGGGYTF
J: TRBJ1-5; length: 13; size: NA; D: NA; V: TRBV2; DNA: TGTGCCAGCAGTGACCATAGCAATCAGCCCCAGCATTTT; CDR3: CASSDHSNQPQHF
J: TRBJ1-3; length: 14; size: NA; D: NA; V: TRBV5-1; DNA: TGCGCCAGCAGCTCGGGAGGACTAGGAAACACCATATATTTT; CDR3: CASSSGGLGNTIYF
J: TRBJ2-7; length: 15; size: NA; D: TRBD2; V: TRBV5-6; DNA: TGTGCCAGCAGCCCACCCGGAACTAGCGCCTACGAGCAGTACTTC; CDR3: CASSPPGTSAYEQYF
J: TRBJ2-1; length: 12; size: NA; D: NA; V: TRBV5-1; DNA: TGCGCCAGCAGCTTCAGGGTGGATGAGCAGTTCTTC; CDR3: CASSFRVDEQFF
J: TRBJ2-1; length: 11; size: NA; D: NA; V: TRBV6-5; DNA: TGCGCCAGCAGGAGGGCGGGTGAGCAGTTCTTC; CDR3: CASRRAGEQFF
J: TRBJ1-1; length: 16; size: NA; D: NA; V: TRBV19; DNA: TGTGCCAGCCGGGGTGTGGGGGGGGTGCCGAACACTGAAGCTTTCTTT; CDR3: CASRGVGGVPNTEAFF
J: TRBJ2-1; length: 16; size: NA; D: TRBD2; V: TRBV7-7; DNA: TGTGCTAGCAGCTTAACTAGCGGGAGAGGTTACAATGAGCAGTTCTTC; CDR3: CASSLTSGRGYNEQFF
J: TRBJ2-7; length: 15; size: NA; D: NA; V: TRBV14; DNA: TGTGCCAGCAGCCAAGATTCGCAGCCGAGGTACGAGCAGTACTTC; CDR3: CASSQDSQPRYEQYF
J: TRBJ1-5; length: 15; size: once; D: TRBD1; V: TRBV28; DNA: TGTGCCAGCCGAGGGGACAGGCCCTTCAATCAGCCCCAGCATTTT; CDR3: CASRGDRPFNQPQHF
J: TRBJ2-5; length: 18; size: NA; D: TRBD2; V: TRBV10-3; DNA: TGTGCCATCAGTCGGTGGGGACTAGCGGGGGGGATTAACGAGACCCAGTACTTC; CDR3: CAISRWGLAGGINETQYF
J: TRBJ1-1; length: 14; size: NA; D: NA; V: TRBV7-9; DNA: TGTGCCAGCAGCGGGCGGGAGGGGAACACTGAAGCTTTCTTT; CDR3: CASSGREGNTEAFF
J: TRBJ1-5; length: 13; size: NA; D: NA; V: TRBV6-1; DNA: TGTGCCAGCAGTGAAGTAAAACGGCAGCCCCAGCATTTT; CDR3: CASSEVKRQPQHF
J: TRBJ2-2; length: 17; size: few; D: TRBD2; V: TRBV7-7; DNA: TGTGCTAGCAGCTTCCTAGCGGGAGGGCCGGACACCGGGGAGCTGTTTTTT; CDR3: CASSFLAGGPDTGELFF
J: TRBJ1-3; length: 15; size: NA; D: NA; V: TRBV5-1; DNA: TGCGCCAGCAGCTTGAGGTGGGCCTCTGGAAACACCATATATTTT; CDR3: CASSLRWASGNTIYF
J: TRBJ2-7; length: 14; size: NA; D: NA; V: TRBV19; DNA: TGTGCCAGTAGTATCACAGGGAGCTCCTACGAGCAGTACTTC; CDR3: CASSITGSSYEQYF
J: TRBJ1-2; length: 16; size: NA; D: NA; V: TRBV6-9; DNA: TGTGCCAGCAGTTCCCCGGTGAGGGAACCCCTAGATGGCTACACCTTC; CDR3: CASSSPVREPLDGYTF
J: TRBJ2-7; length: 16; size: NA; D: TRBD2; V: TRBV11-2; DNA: TGTGCCAGCAGCCCGTTTTTAGCGGGAATCTCTCCCGAGCAGTACTTC; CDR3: CASSPFLAGISPEQYF
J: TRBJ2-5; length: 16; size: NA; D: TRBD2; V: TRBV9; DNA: TGTGCCAGCAGCGTATCCCCTAGCGGGAAACAAGAGACCCAGTACTTC; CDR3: CASSVSPSGKQETQYF
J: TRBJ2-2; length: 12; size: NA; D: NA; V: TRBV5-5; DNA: TGTGCCAGCAGCTTTGGCTCCGGGGAGCTGTTTTTT; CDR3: CASSFGSGELFF
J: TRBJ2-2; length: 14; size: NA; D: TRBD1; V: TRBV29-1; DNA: TGCAGCGTTGAGGACAGGGATGAATCCGGGGAGCTGTTTTTT; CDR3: CSVEDRDESGELFF
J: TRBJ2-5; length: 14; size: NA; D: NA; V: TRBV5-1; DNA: TGCGCCAGCAGCCAAGGAGGGACAGCAGAGACCCAGTACTTC; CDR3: CASSQGGTAETQYF
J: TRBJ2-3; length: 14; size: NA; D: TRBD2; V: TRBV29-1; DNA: TGCAGCGGGGAGGGGACTAGCCGCACAGATACGCAGTATTTT; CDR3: CSGEGTSRTDTQYF
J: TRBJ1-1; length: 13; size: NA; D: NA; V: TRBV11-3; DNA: TGTGCCAGCAGTCCCGAGGTAAACACTGAAGCTTTCTTT; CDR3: CASSPEVNTEAFF
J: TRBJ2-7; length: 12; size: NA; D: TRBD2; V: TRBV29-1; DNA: TGCAGCGCCTGGGACTACGGTGACGAGCAGTACTTC; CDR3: CSAWDYGDEQYF
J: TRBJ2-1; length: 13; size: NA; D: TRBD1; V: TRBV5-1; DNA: TGCGCCAGCAGCTTGGACAGGGGCCCTTCTCAGTTCTTC; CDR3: CASSLDRGPSQFF
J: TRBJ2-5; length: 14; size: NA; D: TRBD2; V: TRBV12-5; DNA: TGTGCTAGTGGTAGCGGGGGCTCCCAAGAGACCCAGTACTTC; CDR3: CASGSGGSQETQYF
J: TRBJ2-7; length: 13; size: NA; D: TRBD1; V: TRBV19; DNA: TGTGCCAGGCCTACAGGGGCTATCTACGAGCAGTACTTC; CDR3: CARPTGAIYEQYF
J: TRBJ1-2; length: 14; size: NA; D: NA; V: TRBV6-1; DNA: TGTGCCAGCAGGGGGCCCGGACGCTCGGTCGGCTACACCTTC; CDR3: CASRGPGRSVGYTF
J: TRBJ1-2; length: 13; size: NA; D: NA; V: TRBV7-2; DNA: TGTGCCAGCAGCCTCCGGAGCCTCTATGGCTACACCTTC; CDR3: CASSLRSLYGYTF
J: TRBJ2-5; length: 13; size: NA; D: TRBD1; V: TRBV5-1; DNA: TGCGCCAGTCGGGACAGGGGGGGAGAGACCCAGTACTTC; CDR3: CASRDRGGETQYF
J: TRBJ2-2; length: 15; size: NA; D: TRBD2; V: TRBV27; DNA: TGTGCCAGCAGTATACTCCCGGGAGGGGCCGGGGAGCTGTTTTTT; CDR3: CASSILPGGAGELFF
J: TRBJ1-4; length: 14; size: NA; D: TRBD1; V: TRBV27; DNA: TGTGCCAGCAGGCAGACAGGGAGTGGTGAAAAACTGTTTTTT; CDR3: CASRQTGSGEKLFF
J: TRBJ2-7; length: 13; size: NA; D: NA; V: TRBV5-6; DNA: TGTGCCAGCAGCTATTCAGGGATCTACGAGCAGTACTTC; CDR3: CASSYSGIYEQYF
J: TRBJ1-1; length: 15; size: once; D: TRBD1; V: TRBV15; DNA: TGTGCCACCAGCGGAGGACAGGGCCGGGGAGCTGAAGCTTTCTTT; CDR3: CATSGGQGRGAEAFF
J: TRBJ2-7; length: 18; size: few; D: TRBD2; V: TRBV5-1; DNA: TGCGCCAGCAGTTCTCCCCGGGACCCGAGCGGGAGTGACTACGAGCAGTACTTC; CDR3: CASSSPRDPSGSDYEQYF
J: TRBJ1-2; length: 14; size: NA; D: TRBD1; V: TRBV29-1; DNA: TGCAGCGTTGTGATTGGGGGACAGGAGGATGGCTACACCTTC; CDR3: CSVVIGGQEDGYTF
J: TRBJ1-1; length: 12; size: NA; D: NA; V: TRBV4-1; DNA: TGCGCCAGCAGCGCAGGGGTGACTGAAGCTTTCTTT; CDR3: CASSAGVTEAFF
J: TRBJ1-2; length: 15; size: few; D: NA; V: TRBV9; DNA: TGTGCCAGCAGCGTTCAGGGTTGGATTAGCTATGGCTACACCTTC; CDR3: CASSVQGWISYGYTF
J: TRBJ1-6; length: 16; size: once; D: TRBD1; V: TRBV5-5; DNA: TGTGCCAGCAGCACGGGACAGGGGTTTCGCAATTCACCCCTCCACTTT; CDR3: CASSTGQGFRNSPLHF